This T cell receptor (beta chain) was sequenced for a study of beta chain features in type 1 diabetes. Germline V gene lookup returns CDR1 SGHRS and CDR2 YFSETQ. CDR3 length: 15 amino acids. Germline trimming cut 4 bases from V and 0 bases from J; bases unmatched to any gene: 3. Study-wide points: All four CD4+ subsets from Type 1 diabetes patients carried moderately but significantly shorter TCRB CDR3s.

CD4+ cells of the naive, central memory, regulatory and stem cell-like memory types were sorted via CD45RO/CCR7/CD25/CD127/CD95/CD27. Reverse transcription of all isolated RNA meant that expressed TCRB transcripts were sequenced. The read count averaged approximately 3.5 million across naive, central memory and regulatory T cell samples. Clones were sequenced by immunoSEQ multiplex PCR, and TCRdb holds only the in-frame ones, with some missing. This sample has roughly 240,000 clones, with approximately 25% found just once. This clone was found a few times. What it recognizes is unknown. The receptor was isolated from a woman aged 30 to 39 with type 1 diabetes. V usage is TRBV5-1 and J usage is TRBJ2-1; 8 bases are shared with TRBD2. Sequenced input: naive CD4+ T cells from blood. The CDR3: CASSTGLASYNEQFF. The CDR3 coding sequence is TGCGCCAGCAGCACCGGACTAGCCTCCTACAATGAGCAGTTCTTC. Full variable domain (rest looked up from reference TRBV5-1 and TRBJ2-1): KAGVTQTPRYLIKTRGQQVTLSCSPISGHRSVSWYQQTPGQGLQFLFEYFSETQRNKGNFPGRFSGRQFSNSRSEMNVSTLELGDSALYLCASSTGLASYNEQFFGPGTRLTVL.